Here is one T cell receptor beta chain with its context. This sample is drawn from a study of cytomegalovirus exposure and HLA in healthy donors. This PCR relied on a set of 60 Vbeta primers and 13 Jbeta primers. This table comes from immunoSEQ multiplex PCR, and its TCRdb copy is limited to in-frame clones, with some not included. The table includes some 140,000 clones, 60% to 75% detected once. The CDR3 spans 19 residues. Germline V gives CDR1 MNHEY, CDR2 SMNVEV (reference sequence). V was clipped by 8 bases and J by 6 bases; unmatched bases: 20. Material for sequencing was PBMCs. The TCR comes from a human donor in good health. The V call is TRBV27, the J call TRBJ2-2; 11 nucleotides match TRBD1. This chain's CDR3 is CASLPVPGQGELGAGELFF. Here the CDR3 DNA reads TGTGCCAGCCTTCCCGTCCCGGGACAGGGGGAGCTAGGGGCCGGGGAGCTGTTTTTT.